The present TCR beta chain was sequenced within a study of chemoradiotherapy in HPV16-positive cancers. The germline V gene encodes CDR1 SGHDT and CDR2 YYEEEE. The CDR3 runs 14 residues. V lost 0 bases and J 6 bases, leaving 13 bases between the germline ends. The data were produced by immunoSEQ multiplex PCR, yet TCRdb's version contains in-frame clones alone and is incomplete. Of roughly 910 clones listed, around nine tenths were seen once; the top ten hold roughly 7.2%. This receptor was obtained from a human donor with HPV-associated anogenital cancer. The material sequenced was tumor tissue, taken from a patient who underwent chemoradiotherapy. The chain carries TRBV5-6 and TRBJ2-7, with D unclear. In DNA, the CDR3 is TGTGCCAGCAGCTTGGGGCGGTTGGGGATCGAGCAGTACTTC. Its translation is CASSLGRLGIEQYF.